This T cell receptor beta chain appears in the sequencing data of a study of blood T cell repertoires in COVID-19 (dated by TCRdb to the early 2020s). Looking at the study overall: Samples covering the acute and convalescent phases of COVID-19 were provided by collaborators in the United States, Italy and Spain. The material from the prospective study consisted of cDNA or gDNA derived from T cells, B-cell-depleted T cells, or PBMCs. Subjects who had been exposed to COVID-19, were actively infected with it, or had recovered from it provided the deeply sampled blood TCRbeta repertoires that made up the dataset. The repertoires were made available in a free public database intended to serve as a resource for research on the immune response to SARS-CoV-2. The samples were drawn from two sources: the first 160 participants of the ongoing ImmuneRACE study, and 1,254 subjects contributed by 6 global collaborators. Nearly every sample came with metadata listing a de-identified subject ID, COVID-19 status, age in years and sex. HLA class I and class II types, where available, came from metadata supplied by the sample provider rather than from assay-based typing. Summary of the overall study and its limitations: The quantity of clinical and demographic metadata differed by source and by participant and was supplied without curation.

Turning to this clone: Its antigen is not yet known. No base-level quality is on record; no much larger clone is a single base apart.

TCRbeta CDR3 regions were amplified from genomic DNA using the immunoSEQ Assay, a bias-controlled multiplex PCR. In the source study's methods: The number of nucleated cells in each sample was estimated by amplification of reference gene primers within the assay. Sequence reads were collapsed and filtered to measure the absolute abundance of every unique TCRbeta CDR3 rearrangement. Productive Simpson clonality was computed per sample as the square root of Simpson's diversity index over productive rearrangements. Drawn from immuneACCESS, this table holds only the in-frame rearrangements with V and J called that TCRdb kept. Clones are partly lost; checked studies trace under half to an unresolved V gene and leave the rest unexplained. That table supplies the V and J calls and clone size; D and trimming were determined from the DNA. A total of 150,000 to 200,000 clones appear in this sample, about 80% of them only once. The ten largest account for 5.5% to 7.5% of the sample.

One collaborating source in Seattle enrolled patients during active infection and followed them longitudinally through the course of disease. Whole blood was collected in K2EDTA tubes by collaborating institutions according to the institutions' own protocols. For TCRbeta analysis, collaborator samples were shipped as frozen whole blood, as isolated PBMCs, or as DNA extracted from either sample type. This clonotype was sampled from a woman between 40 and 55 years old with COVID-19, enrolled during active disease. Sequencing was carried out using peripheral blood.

The CDR3 corresponds to CASSQDWAGRNIQYF. The bases read TGTGCCAGCAGCCAAGATTGGGCAGGGAGGAACATTCAGTACTTC. The rearranged chain carries TRBV3-1 (or the pseudogene TRBV3-2) and TRBJ2-4, with TRBD2 tentatively as D gene (6 bases match). V is pared back by 0 bases and J by 7 bases, with 13 bases lying between the germline termini. The germline V gene (reference sequence) supplies CDR1 LGHDT and CDR2 YNNKEL. Including cysteine and phenylalanine, the CDR3 has 15 amino acids. Only the CDR3 part of the read is kept: 45 bases, read in frame from the first base.